This T cell receptor (beta chain) stems from a study of T-cell reconstitution after alpha-beta-depleted transplantation in children. CDR1 and CDR2 (germline): SGHVS, FQNEAQ. CDR3 length: 18 residues. V was clipped by 5 bases and J by 0 bases, with 20 bases between them. Unique molecular identifiers were used to barcode this TCRbeta library. Via MiXCR, TCRdb re-called the PCR reads, giving one row per CDR3 protein. The data show about 980,000 distinct CDR3 sequences, with about 29% seen just once and about 28% held by the top ten. The genes are TRBV7-8 and TRBJ2-4, with D perhaps TRBD1 (6 bases). The TCR was taken from a boy under three years old who had a stem cell transplant for SCID, so the T cells may come from the graft donor. The starting material was PBMCs, mostly from graft donor cells, obtained 360 days after TCRalphabeta/CD19-depleted stem cell transplant. The CDR3 DNA is TGTGCCAGCAGCCTCTGGGAATTGGGACACCTAGCCAAAAACATTCAGTACTTC. Its translation: CASSLWELGHLAKNIQYF.